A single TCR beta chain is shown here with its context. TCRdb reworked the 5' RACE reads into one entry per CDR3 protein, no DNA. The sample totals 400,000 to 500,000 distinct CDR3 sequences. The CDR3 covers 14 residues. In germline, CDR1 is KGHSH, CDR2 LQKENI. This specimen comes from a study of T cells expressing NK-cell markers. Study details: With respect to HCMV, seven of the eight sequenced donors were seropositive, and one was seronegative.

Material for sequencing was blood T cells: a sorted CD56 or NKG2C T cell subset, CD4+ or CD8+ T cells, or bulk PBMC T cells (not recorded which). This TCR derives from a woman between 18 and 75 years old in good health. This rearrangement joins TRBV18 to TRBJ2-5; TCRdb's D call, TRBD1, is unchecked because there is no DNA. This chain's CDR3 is CASSPLQVPETQYF.